This T cell receptor beta chain originates from a study of OX40 agonist ivuxolimab in advanced cancers. Across the study: Administration of intravenous ivuxolimab to patients occurred every 2 weeks at 0.01 to 10 mg/kg.

Broader study findings: Certain nonresponders additionally had low normalized T-cell clonal expansion.

Looked up from germline, CDR1 is MGHDK and CDR2 is SYGVNS. V lost 8 bases and J 4 bases, leaving 18 bases between the germline ends. This CDR3 comprises 15 residues. This clone was detected a few times. Its antigen remains unknown. Profiled with immunoSEQ multiplex PCR; TCRdb holds only in-frame clones, not every one. The sample carries tens of thousands of clones, approximately 80% recorded once. The origin of this receptor is an adult with an advanced solid tumor such as melanoma, head and neck, liver or kidney cancer. The V gene is TRBV25-1, the J gene TRBJ2-4; tentatively, D is TRBD2 (5 bases). Sequenced here: CD4+ or CD8+ T cells sorted from blood, sampled in a trial of the OX40 agonist ivuxolimab. The CDR3 DNA sequence: TGTGCCAGCTCCTCAGAGGGCCGTGGAAAAAACATTCAGTACTTC. Translated: CASSSEGRGKNIQYF.